These 15 T cell receptor beta chains were sequenced from one sample in a study of OX40 agonist ivuxolimab in advanced cancers. This table comes from immunoSEQ multiplex PCR, and its TCRdb copy is limited to in-frame clones, with some not included. The data show some 81,000 clones, 65% to 90% seen once. Sequences were derived from CD4+ or CD8+ T cells sorted from blood, sampled in a trial of the OX40 agonist ivuxolimab. The receptor source for this set is an adult with an advanced solid tumor such as melanoma, head and neck, liver or kidney cancer.

This clone was recorded only once. The chain employs TRBV19 and TRBJ2-7, with 7 bases lining up with TRBD1. V lost 5 bases and J lost 6; bases outside the gene matches: 7. The CDR3 has 13 amino acids. CDR1 and CDR2 (germline): LNHDA, SQIVND (reference sequence). Written as DNA, the CDR3 is TGTGCCAGTAGTTTCAGGGGGTATGGCGAGCAGTACTTC. Amino acid sequence: CASSFRGYGEQYF.

The chain combines TRBV6-5 with TRBJ2-2, with D tentatively TRBD1 (7 bases). The CDR3 is 15 amino acids. With 6 bases removed from V and 3 bases from J, the gap between germline ends came to 14 bases. In germline, CDR1 is MNHEY, CDR2 SVGAGI. This CDR3 is CASRTQGGYTGELFF. In DNA form, the CDR3 reads TGTGCCAGCAGAACCCAGGGGGGTTACACCGGGGAGCTGTTTTTT.

The rearrangement links TRBV19 to TRBJ2-6; 8 bases fit TRBD2. The CDR3 covers 20 residues. Germline-derived CDR1 and CDR2 are LNHDA and SQIVND (reference sequence). Germline trimming cut 4 bases from V and 3 bases from J; bases unmatched to any gene: 17. This CDR3 is CASSTHLGRADRGGANVLTF. In nucleotides, the CDR3 is TGTGCCAGTAGTACCCATCTCGGGAGGGCGGATCGGGGTGGGGCCAACGTCCTGACTTTC.

The V call is TRBV7-2, the J call TRBJ1-1, with 7 bases matching TRBD1. Germline V CDR1 and CDR2: SGHTA, FQGNSA. The V segment lost 5 bases and the J segment 1 base; nucleotides outside the gene matches: 7. The CDR3 totals 15 residues. This CDR3 reads CASSKGAPGNTEAFF. DNA for the CDR3: TGTGCCAGCAGCAAGGGGGCGCCGGGGAACACTGAAGCTTTCTTT.

A single count supports this clone. The V call is TRBV5-4, the J call TRBJ1-2, with 7 bases matching TRBD1. CDR1 is SGHNT, CDR2 YYREEE, per germline (reference sequence). This CDR3 is 19 amino acids long. V was clipped by 4 bases and J by 0 bases; unmatched bases: 18. In DNA, the CDR3 is TGTGCCAGCAGCGTCGGGGCTGGGGGCAGGGGGACAGCTAACTATGGCTACACCTTC. It specifies CASSVGAGGRGTANYGYTF.

V and J are TRBV5-6 and TRBJ1-2, with D possibly TRBD1 on 5 matching bases. Germline assignment: CDR1 SGHDT and CDR2 YYEEEE. V was clipped by 2 bases and J by 3 bases, with 11 bases between them. This CDR3 contains 14 residues. CDR3 in amino acids: CASSFRVGDYGYTF. The CDR3 nucleotides are TGTGCCAGCAGCTTCAGGGTAGGGGACTATGGCTACACCTTC.

A remark on this clone: Different DNA sequences within this sample yield the same CDR3. The chain joins TRBV9 to TRBJ2-3; D may be TRBD2 (7 bases). The V gene lost 1 base and the J gene lost 4 bases, with 13 bases spanning the gap. CDR3 length: 15 amino acids. Germline V CDR1 and CDR2: SGDLS, YYNGEE. CDR3 sequence reads: CASSVWGGRADTQYF. Here the CDR3 DNA reads TGTGCCAGCAGCGTATGGGGGGGCCGCGCAGATACGCAGTATTTT.

The rearrangement uses TRBV6-6 and TRBJ1-6, with TRBD1 matching over 10 bases. The CDR3 covers 14 residues. Looked up from germline, CDR1 is MNHNY and CDR2 is SVGAGI (reference sequence). J lost 9 bases, V lost 4 bases, and 3 bases had no gene match. CDR3 in DNA: TGTGCCAGCAGTTCCGGGACAGGGGTTTCACCCCTCCACTTT. Translation gives CASSSGTGVSPLHF.

The V gene is TRBV14, the J gene TRBJ2-7; D might be TRBD2 (6 bases). This CDR3 is 13 amino acids long. In germline, CDR1 is SGHDN, CDR2 FVKESK. The V and J ends lost 4 bases and 7 bases respectively, with 14 bases between them. CDR3 in amino acids: CASSRGGPWEQYF. The CDR3 bases are TGTGCCAGCAGCCGGGGAGGCCCCTGGGAGCAGTACTTC.

The chain combines TRBV27 with TRBJ1-1; 8 bases match TRBD1. The CDR3 extends over 15 amino acids. The germline V gene encodes CDR1 MNHEY and CDR2 SMNVEV (reference sequence). The V and J ends lost 2 bases and 4 bases, in that order; junction bases with no gene match: 6. The CDR3 spells CASSLKTGAVTEAFF. The CDR3 coding sequence is TGTGCCAGCAGTTTAAAGACAGGGGCTGTCACTGAAGCTTTCTTT.

The chain joins TRBV5-3 to TRBJ1-4; 9 nucleotides agree with TRBD1. TRBV5-3 is designated an ORF whose function remains uncertain. The CDR3 spans 14 residues. The V gene end was trimmed by 1 base and the J gene end by 13 bases; junction bases not matched to a gene: 8. CDR3 bases: TGTGCCAGAAGCTTGACAGGGGGCACATCACCACTGTTTTTT. Its translation is CARSLTGGTSPLFF.

The chain uses TRBV7-2 and TRBJ2-5, with a possible D match to TRBD2 (7 bases). Germline CDR1 reads SGHTA; CDR2 reads FQGNSA. CDR3 length equals 14 residues. The V end was cut by 5 bases, the J end by 5 bases, with 15 bases between. The CDR3 here is CASSPGGRGETQYF. CDR3 DNA: TGTGCCAGCAGCCCCGGGGGGCGGGGGGAGACCCAGTACTTC.

The chain uses TRBV7-2 and TRBJ1-5; 7 bases match TRBD1. The CDR3 sequence is 12 residues long. Trimming at V came to 7 bases and at J to 6 bases, leaving 3 bases not matched to a gene. CDR1 is SGHTA, CDR2 FQGNSA, per germline. The CDR3: CASNRGGQPQHF. The CDR3 nucleotides are TGTGCCAGCAACAGGGGCGGTCAGCCCCAGCATTTT. Supplemented by reference TRBV7-2 and TRBJ1-5, the full variable domain reads GAGVSQSPSNKVTEKGKDVELRCDPISGHTALYWYRQSLGQGLEFLIYFQGNSAPDKSGLPSDRFSAERTGGSVSTLTIQRTQQEDSAVYLCASNRGGQPQHFGDGTRLSIL.

V and J are TRBV4-2 and TRBJ1-2, with TRBD1 matching 9 bases. Germline V CDR1 and CDR2: LGHNA, YNFKEQ. This CDR3 has 16 residues. V trimming: 0 bases; J trimming: 8 bases; junction bases outside the gene matches: 10. The CDR3 nucleotides read TGTGCCAGCAGCCAAGAACCCGGGACAGGGAAACTCGGCTACACCTTC. Its translation is CASSQEPGTGKLGYTF.

The chain employs TRBV5-4 and TRBJ1-6, with D unclear. The V and J ends lost 3 bases and 3 bases respectively, with 10 bases between them. Germline CDR1 and CDR2: SGHNT and YYREEE (reference sequence). The CDR3 runs to 15 residues. The CDR3 bases are TGTGCCAGCAGCTCCGAGGCCTTCTATAATTCACCCCTCCACTTT. This gives the protein CASSSEAFYNSPLHF.